One and the same sample provided the 2 T cell receptor beta chains below, sequenced in a study of shared clonotypes between healthy human individuals. Method: immunoSEQ multiplex PCR; TCRdb's copy keeps in-frame clones and lacks some. Seen here are about 2 million clones, 85% to 95% observed once, and the top ten hold 0.1% to 0.15%. The sample consisted of naive CD4+ T cells sorted from blood. Subset reported: CD45RA+ positively selected. The receptors were sampled from a man between 18 and 29 years old in good health.

V usage is TRBV27 and J usage is TRBJ1-4; D ambiguous. The germline gives CDR1 MNHEY, CDR2 SMNVEV (reference sequence). The CDR3 totals 14 residues. The V end was cut by 3 bases, the J end by 8 bases, with 13 bases between. CDR3 sequence (DNA): TGTGCCAGCAGTTTTGGAGGGTATAGAGAAAAACTGTTTTTT. As protein: CASSFGGYREKLFF.

The chain couples TRBV11-1 to TRBJ1-2; tentatively, D is TRBD1 (5 bases). Germline lookup yields CDR1 SGHAT and CDR2 FQDESV (reference sequence). The CDR3 consists of 12 residues. Trimming shortened V by 2 bases and J by 8 bases, and 9 bases separated the two germline ends. CDR3 in amino acids: CASSLMGDGYTF. CDR3 nucleotide sequence: TGTGCCAGCAGCTTAATGGGGGACGGCTACACCTTC.